These 20 T cell receptor beta chains were sequenced from one sample in a study of CD8 T cells in Susac syndrome. About 0.5 to 1 ug RNA was reverse transcribed with random hexamers. TCRdb fed the immunoSEQ multiplex PCR reads into MiXCR, producing one record per CDR3 protein. The sample has approximately 210,000 distinct CDR3 sequences, about 96% seen once. What was sequenced was CD4+ T cells from PBMCs. The source of these receptors is a human donor with multiple sclerosis.

This clonotype was counted once. This chain joins TRBV4-1 and TRBJ2-1; D could derive from TRBD1 or TRBD2 (5 bases each). Between the trimmed V and J ends, which lost 0 bases and 10 bases, there was a span of 10 bases. The CDR3 runs 13 residues. Looked up from germline, CDR1 is MGHRA and CDR2 is YSYEKL. The CDR3 here is CASSQDGTREQFF. The CDR3 region has the DNA TGCGCCAGCAGCCAAGACGGGACCCGCGAGCAGTTCTTC.

The chain employs TRBV7-9 and TRBJ2-4; D remains unclear. Germline V lookup: CDR1 SEHNR, CDR2 FQNEAQ (reference sequence). The CDR3 loop spans 14 amino acids. Trimming took 5 bases from V and 14 from J, leaving 22 bases between them. The DNA of the CDR3 is TGTGCCAGCAGCCTCCTTGGCGCTCGCACCCCCAAGTACTTC. Protein sequence: CASSLLGARTPKYF. Combining the CDR3 with reference TRBV7-9 and TRBJ2-4 gives the whole variable domain DTGVSQNPRHKITKRGQNVTFRCDPISEHNRLYWYRQTLGQGPEFLTYFQNEAQLEKSRLLSDRFSAERPKGSFSTLEIQRTEQGDSAMYLCASSLLGARTPKYFGAGTRLSVL.

The chain carries TRBV10-2 and TRBJ2-3; D gene unclear. CDR3 length: 12 residues. The V gene lost 2 bases and the J gene lost 2 bases, with 2 bases spanning the gap. CDR1 and CDR2 (germline): WSHSY, SAAADI. The CDR3 nucleotides read TGCGCCAGCAGTGAGATCACAGATACGCAGTATTTT. Its protein is CASSEITDTQYF.

The chain joins TRBV11-2 to TRBJ2-7; tentatively, D is TRBD1 or TRBD2 (5 bases each). Trimming removed 1 base from V and 5 bases from J, with 15 bases in between. The CDR3 has 15 amino acids. Per germline, CDR1 SGHAT and CDR2 FQNNGV. The CDR3 sequence is CASSLVMGEVDEQYF. Here the CDR3 DNA reads TGTGCCAGCAGCTTAGTTATGGGGGAAGTAGACGAGCAGTACTTC.

The chain uses TRBV5-1 and TRBJ2-1; no reliable D call. The V gene lost 0 bases and the J gene lost 15 bases, with 10 bases spanning the gap. Germline V gene lookup returns CDR1 SGHRS and CDR2 YFSETQ. The CDR3 loop spans 11 amino acids. In DNA form, the CDR3 reads TGCGCCAGCAGCTTGGGCAGCCTCCCGTTCTTC. Translating gives CASSLGSLPFF.

The rearrangement joins TRBV11-2 to TRBJ2-3, with a possible D match to TRBD1 (5 bases). The CDR3 runs to 15 residues. Per germline, CDR1 SGHAT and CDR2 FQNNGV. The ends were cut back, 0 bases at V and 0 bases at J, with 7 bases in the middle. CDR3: CASSLDRGSTDTQYF. In nucleotides, the CDR3 is TGTGCCAGCAGCTTAGATAGGGGTAGCACAGATACGCAGTATTTT.

V and J are TRBV20-1 and TRBJ1-2; TRBD1 might be the D (5 bases). V lost 3 bases and J 4 bases, leaving 12 bases between the germline ends. Germline V gene data show CDR1 as DFQATT and CDR2 as SNEGSKA (reference sequence). This CDR3 spans 13 amino acids. CDR3 loop: CSASSSGVYGYTF. In DNA, the CDR3 is TGCAGTGCTAGTTCGTCGGGGGTCTATGGCTACACCTTC.

This sequence joins TRBV29-1 and TRBJ2-1; D is possibly TRBD1 or TRBD2 (5 bases each). The CDR3 is 15 amino acids. CDR1 SQVTM and CDR2 ANQGSEA come from the germline V gene. V dropped 7 bases and J dropped 0 bases, with 16 bases sitting between them. The CDR3 reads CSARGVESSYNEQFF. CDR3 DNA: TGCAGCGCCCGAGGGGTGGAGAGCTCCTACAATGAGCAGTTCTTC.

This chain links TRBV7-3 with TRBJ2-3; D is uncertain. In germline, CDR1 is SGHTA, CDR2 FQGTGA. Trimming removed 5 bases at V and 3 bases at J, with 12 bases between. The CDR3 spans 14 residues. The CDR3 DNA is TGTGCCAGCAGCACCCGGGCCGGGACAGATACGCAGTATTTT. Its translation: CASSTRAGTDTQYF.

CDR3 in amino acids: CASSPAGTHNEQFF. DNA of the CDR3: TGTGCCAGCAGCCCTGCCGGGACACACAATGAGCAGTTCTTC. V is TRBV7-2 and J is TRBJ2-1, with D possibly matching TRBD1 (6 bases). CDR1 and CDR2 (germline): SGHTA, FQGNSA. V gave up 5 bases and J gave up 5 bases, with 13 bases separating them. The CDR3 has 14 amino acids. Complete variable domain (other parts from reference TRBV7-2 and TRBJ2-1): GAGVSQSPSNKVTEKGKDVELRCDPISGHTALYWYRQSLGQGLEFLIYFQGNSAPDKSGLPSDRFSAERTGGSVSTLTIQRTQQEDSAVYLCASSPAGTHNEQFFGPGTRLTVL.

The CDR3, as DNA: TGTGCCAGCAGTGAATGGGTTTCGCAGCCCCAGCATTTT. This sequence encodes CASSEWVSQPQHF. The chain has TRBV2 and TRBJ1-5; D gene ambiguous. Trimming left V 2 bases short and J 7 bases short, with 9 bases between. Germline V lookup: CDR1 SNHLY, CDR2 FYNNEI. The CDR3 contains 13 residues.

The rearrangement uses TRBV29-1 and TRBJ1-5, with 9 positions matching TRBD1. CDR3 length: 13 residues. The ends lost 6 bases at V and 2 bases at J; junction bases unmatched: 2. Germline CDR1 and CDR2: SQVTM and ANQGSEA. The CDR3: CSVQGAGNQPQHF. DNA of the CDR3: TGCAGCGTACAGGGGGCCGGCAATCAGCCCCAGCATTTT.

The genes are TRBV15 and TRBJ2-1; D gene uncertain. The V and J ends lost 8 bases and 2 bases respectively, with 16 bases between them. Germline lookup yields CDR1 LNHNV and CDR2 YYDKDF (reference sequence). This CDR3 region has 15 residues. CDR3 amino acids: CATFEKDVPYNEQFF. In DNA, the CDR3 is TGTGCCACCTTCGAAAAGGACGTTCCCTACAATGAGCAGTTCTTC.

V gene TRBV3-1 combines with J gene TRBJ1-1, with a tentative D call TRBD1 (5 bases). V lost 1 base, J lost 10 bases, and 16 bases lay in between. CDR1 is LGHDT, CDR2 YNNKEL, per germline (reference sequence). This CDR3 has 14 amino acids. DNA for the CDR3: TGTGCCAGCAGCCAAGTGAAGAGGGGTGGGGGAGCTTTCTTT. It encodes CASSQVKRGGGAFF.

The chain recombines TRBV5-1 with TRBJ1-2; 11 nucleotides agree with TRBD1. Germline-derived CDR1 and CDR2 are SGHRS and YFSETQ. V lost 4 bases to trimming and J lost 6 bases; unmatched junction nucleotides: 2. The CDR3 runs 13 residues. CDR3 coding DNA: TGCGCCAGCAGCACGGGACAGGGGGATGGCTACACCTTC. Residues: CASSTGQGDGYTF. The full variable domain, rest sourced from reference TRBV5-1 and TRBJ1-2, is KAGVTQTPRYLIKTRGQQVTLSCSPISGHRSVSWYQQTPGQGLQFLFEYFSETQRNKGNFPGRFSGRQFSNSRSEMNVSTLELGDSALYLCASSTGQGDGYTFGSGTRLTVV.

The chain employs TRBV20-1 and TRBJ2-7; the D gene is possibly TRBD2 (6 bases). The ends were cut back, 2 bases at V and 4 bases at J, with 18 bases in the middle. CDR3 size: 15 residues. Germline CDR1 is DFQATT and CDR2 is SNEGSKA (reference sequence). The CDR3 protein is CSARKPSETFYEQYF. The CDR3 coding sequence is TGCAGTGCTAGAAAACCTAGCGAAACCTTTTACGAGCAGTACTTC.

V is TRBV7-2 and J is TRBJ1-5; D uncertain. Trimming took 3 bases from V and 1 from J, leaving 10 bases between them. The germline V gene encodes CDR1 SGHTA and CDR2 FQGNSA. The CDR3 covers 15 residues. The CDR3 loop is CASSFEGGSNQPQHF. CDR3 sequence (DNA): TGTGCCAGCAGCTTCGAGGGTGGGAGCAATCAGCCCCAGCATTTT. Looking up the rest from reference TRBV7-2 and TRBJ1-5 gives the full variable domain: GAGVSQSPSNKVTEKGKDVELRCDPISGHTALYWYRQSLGQGLEFLIYFQGNSAPDKSGLPSDRFSAERTGGSVSTLTIQRTQQEDSAVYLCASSFEGGSNQPQHFGDGTRLSIL.

This chain connects TRBV7-8 to TRBJ2-7, with TRBD1 matching over 8 bases. Per germline, CDR1 SGHVS and CDR2 FQNEAQ. The CDR3 covers 15 residues. J was trimmed by 6 bases and V by 8 bases; bases with no gene match: 15. CDR3: CASASDLTGAGEQYF. The CDR3 nucleotides read TGTGCCAGCGCTTCCGACCTGACAGGGGCGGGCGAGCAGTACTTC. Full variable domain (remainder filled in from reference TRBV7-8 and TRBJ2-7): GAGVSQSPRYKVAKRGQDVALRCDPISGHVSLFWYQQALGQGPEFLTYFQNEAQLDKSGLPSDRFFAERPEGSVSTLKIQRTQQEDSAVYLCASASDLTGAGEQYFGPGTRLTVT.

CDR3 loop: CASSLEPRTGAEAFF. DNA of the CDR3: TGCGCCAGCAGCCTCGAACCGAGGACAGGGGCAGAAGCTTTCTTT. The rearrangement uses TRBV5-1 and TRBJ1-1; 9 nucleotides align to TRBD1. There are 15 residues in the CDR3. Trimming took 4 bases from V and 8 from J; bases not matched to a gene: 12. CDR1 SGHRS and CDR2 YFSETQ come from the germline V gene.

The chain uses TRBV29-1 and TRBJ2-7, with TRBD1 as a possible D gene (6 bases). Trimming pared 5 bases from V and 2 bases from J, leaving 10 bases between. This CDR3 is built from 12 residues. Germline-derived CDR1 and CDR2 are SQVTM and ANQGSEA. In DNA, the CDR3 is TGCAGCGTTTCAGGACAGACCTACGAGCAGTACTTC. This translates into CSVSGQTYEQYF.